This TCR beta chain was documented in a study of CD8+ T cells in alopecia areata. Findings and caveats of the study: Sequencing of scalp samples also captures resident alphabeta T cells of normal skin. In lesional scalp, particularly from alopecia totalis/universalis, clonality was higher than in normal scalp.

The V end lost 0 bases, the J end lost 7 bases, and 20 bases lay between the germline ends. CDR3 length: 17 amino acids. Germline V CDR1 and CDR2: SGDLS, YYNGEE. Following RNA extraction, reverse transcription yielded cDNA that acted as the sequencing template. Libraries were prepared by immunoSEQ multiplex PCR; TCRdb keeps only in-frame clonotypes and omits some of them. The sample carries about 34,000 clones, 55% recorded once. As for this clone: What it binds is unknown.

Peripheral blood and lesional scalp punch biopsies came from alopecia areata patients. Both CD4+ and CD8+ T cells were separated by sorting PBMCs. The J gene is TRBJ2-1, the V gene TRBV9, with D perhaps given as TRBD1 or TRBD2 (5 bases each). This receptor was taken from a human donor with alopecia areata. The sequencing sample was made of NKG2D-high CD8+ T cells sorted from blood. CDR3 region: CASSVDGAGRGVNEQFF. CDR3 bases: TGTGCCAGCAGCGTAGATGGGGCAGGCCGAGGGGTAAATGAGCAGTTCTTC.